The rows below give T cell receptor beta chains drawn from one sample of a study of blood T cell repertoires in COVID-19. This table comes from immunoSEQ multiplex PCR, and its TCRdb copy is limited to in-frame clones, with some not included. This table holds about 130,000 clones, approximately 88% found once. The sequenced sample was peripheral blood. These TCRs come from a man aged 45-60 years with acute or convalescent COVID-19. The CDR3 runs from the conserved cysteine through the conserved F or W. The D gene is left open where the match is weak. Only part of the rows carry a size: once, few, many, or a class if the clone is expanded.

- | TRBJ1-1 | TRBV18 | TRBD1 | TGTGCCAGCTCACCAACGAGACAGGGAGGCACTGAAGCTTTCTTT | CASSPTRQGGTEAFF
- | TRBJ1-5 | TRBV28 | - | TGTGCCAGCAGACCGACAGAAAATAGCAATCAGCCCCAGCATTTT | CASRPTENSNQPQHF
- | TRBJ2-2 | TRBV5-6 | - | TGTGCCAGCAGCCGTCGGACAGAGAACACCGGGGAGCTGTTTTTT | CASSRRTENTGELFF
- | TRBJ1-5 | TRBV4-1 | - | TGCGCCAGCAGCCATCCTGCCGGTGGGAGTCAGCCCCAGCATTTT | CASSHPAGGSQPQHF
- | TRBJ2-7 | TRBV7-6 | - | TGTGCCAGCAGCCCTTTTCAGGGCGGGACCTACGAGCAGTACTTC | CASSPFQGGTYEQYF
- | TRBJ2-7 | TRBV19 | TRBD2 | TGTGCCAGTACCTCCGGCGGGAGAGGTGAGCAGTACTTC | CASTSGGRGEQYF
- | TRBJ2-2 | TRBV11-2 | - | TGTGCCAACAGAGCGGGCGGGGAGCTGTTTTTT | CANRAGGELFF
- | TRBJ2-5 | TRBV7-3 | TRBD1 | TGTGCCAGCAGCTTGACGACAGGGTCTTACCAGTACTTC | CASSLTTGSYQYF
- | TRBJ1-1 | TRBV12-3/TRBV12-4 | - | TGTGCCAGCAGTTTATTCGGGAACACTGAAGCTTTCTTT | CASSLFGNTEAFF
once | TRBJ1-2 | TRBV24-1 | - | TGTGCCACCAGTGATTCCCGGGACACCACTAACTATGGCTACACCTTC | CATSDSRDTTNYGYTF
- | TRBJ1-5 | TRBV9 | TRBD1 | TGTGCCAGCAGCCCCCGGACAGGCGGTCAGCCCCAGCATTTT | CASSPRTGGQPQHF
- | TRBJ2-2 | TRBV28 | - | TGTGCCAGCAGTTCGAGCGGGCGCGACACCGGGGAGCTGTTTTTT | CASSSSGRDTGELFF